This TCR beta chain is drawn from a study of shared clonotypes between healthy human individuals (dated by TCRdb to 2019 to 2021). General notes on the study: The cohort comprised a couple of women and a few men aged 18 to 49 years. For each donor, CD4 naive and CD4 memory were each run on three plates, CD8 naive on two plates, and CD8 memory on one plate. To estimate repertoire size and how much clonotypes are shared between individuals, the study performed deep sequencing of blood TCR repertoires from about five healthy adults. Libraries were prepared and TCR repertoires were sequenced by different laboratories using diverse techniques, in order to increase sequencing depth and limit assay-specific biases. Each donor's leukapheresis produced roughly between roughly 0.85 and 9.5 billion PBMCs. What the study reported, not specific to this receptor: Estimated clonotype richness was generally larger for naive than for memory subsets. Rarefaction of sorted-subset datasets indicated incomplete sequencing despite the large sequencing depth. Compared with non-shared clonotypes, clonotypes shared by all four sorted-subset donors had higher generation probabilities. Across a handful of donors, approximately 5% of naive CD4, approximately 3.6% of naive CD8, under 2.5% of memory CD4, and approximately 0.4% of memory CD8 clonotypes were shared. Sampling was restricted to blood, and TCR repertoires in tissue are likely to differ from TCR repertoires in blood. Based on pairwise subsampling, the degree of clonotype sharing among donors was expected to be affected by sequencing depth. The small number of donors limited the genetic and exposure-history diversity represented.

Donors were healthy HIV-negative adults with no recently reported acute infections or vaccinations. All donors were Caucasian adults living in Nashville, Tennessee, USA. CD4+ T cells were enriched by magnetic negative selection; naive cells were then positively selected on CD45RA, and the negative fraction formed the memory subset. Blood was collected by leukapheresis, and PBMCs were isolated by Ficoll-Histopaque density gradient centrifugation and then cryopreserved in liquid nitrogen vapor phase. Analytical flow cytometry was used to check the purity and quantity of every magnetically sorted T cell population. From each sorted fraction, genomic DNA was isolated and quantified by UV absorbance on a Nanodrop 2000c. Using the deep immunoSEQ assay, TCR CDR3 regions were amplified from genomic DNA by multiplex PCR. Genomic DNA extracted from each cell subset was distributed evenly over all wells of several immunoSEQ 96-well plates, and each plate served as one replicate. For sorted subsets, around 200 ng genomic DNA, equal to some 30,000 T cell genomes, was loaded into each replicate PCR. The purified libraries were quantified using a Qubit 3.0 fluorometer, sized with a Bioanalyzer 2100, and then quantified again using the KAPA Library Quantification kit. Every immunoSEQ 96-well plate was sequenced on a dedicated single-read 150-cycle Illumina NextSeq 550 flow cell. On the authors' methods: The immunoSEQ output contained only junctional sequences without quality scores, so filtering could not match that applied to full-length reads. Sequences were annotated with PyIR, a Python wrapper for IgBLAST v1.9, using IMGT germline references to assign V/J genes and CDR3. Reads with weak V/J assignments (E-value above 1e-6), missing CDR3, stop codons, out-of-frame junctions, or ambiguous translated residues were removed. V3J clonotypes were defined as sequences sharing an identical inferred V gene, J gene, and CDR3 amino acid sequence. The percentage overlap between two repertoires was calculated by dividing the number of shared unique clonotypes by the size of the smaller repertoire. RTK rarefaction, the Chao1 estimator, and Recon v2.1 estimates of unobserved clonotypes were used to assess repertoire richness. OLGA was used to compute generation probabilities for all TCRbeta clonotypes that the gDNA method yielded from a few donors. The table comes from immuneACCESS by way of TCRdb, which keeps in-frame sequences with V and J called. Part of the clones is missing from these tables; in studies checked, under half for an unresolved V gene and the rest for unknown reasons. V and J calls and clone size are given by that table; D and trimming were obtained from the DNA. Within this sample are 640,000 or so clones, with 55% to 75% of them counted one time only. 1.8% of the sample is held by the ten biggest clonotypes.

A distance of 10 bases separates the germline ends of V and J, which lose 5 bases and 3 bases respectively. CDR1 SGHVS and CDR2 FQNEAQ were looked up in the germline V gene. The CDR3 starts with the cysteine, ends with the phenylalanine, and has 14 residues. CDR3 DNA is the only sequence kept; it has 42 bases, read in frame from the first base. On this clone itself: Which antigen it targets is not known. No base-level quality is on record; no much larger clone is a single base apart.

The TCR was taken from a woman aged 30 to 39 in good health. Specimen: memory CD4+ T cells sorted from blood. This specimen's cell subset or site label, per the study, means: CD45RA-negative fraction. The V gene is TRBV7-8 and the J gene is TRBJ2-2; there is no confident call for the D gene. The CDR3 region: CASSAPRYTGELFF. The nucleotides read TGTGCCAGCAGCGCACCTAGGTACACCGGGGAGCTGTTTTTT.